This is a list of T cell receptor beta chains from one sample in a study of memory CD4+ T cells and cytomegalovirus serostatus. This table comes from immunoSEQ multiplex PCR, and its TCRdb copy is limited to in-frame clones, with some not included. The sample yields 40,000 to 55,000 clones, roughly three quarters seen once. Sequencing was carried out using memory CD4+ T cells from blood. These receptor sequences come from an adult in good health and CMV-seronegative. The CDR3 runs from the conserved cysteine through the conserved F or W. A D gene is named only where the DNA matches it firmly. For some rows the clone size is stated as once, few or many, or as a class when expanded; others skip it.

J gene: TRBJ2-3
V gene: TRBV25-1
D gene: .
clone size: .
CDR3 DNA: TGTGCCAGCAGTGAGCCCAATGGGACTCCTGGCGAAGATACGCAGTATTTT
CDR3 protein: CASSEPNGTPGEDTQYF

J gene: TRBJ1-2
V gene: TRBV6-1
D gene: .
clone size: .
CDR3 DNA: TGTGCCAGCAGTGAAGGCTCAGTTCTCTATGGCTACACCTTC
CDR3 protein: CASSEGSVLYGYTF

J gene: TRBJ2-5
V gene: TRBV2
D gene: TRBD1
clone size: .
CDR3 DNA: TGTGCCAGCAGTGAAGCCGGGACAGGGGGAACTCGCCAAGAGACCCAGTACTTC
CDR3 protein: CASSEAGTGGTRQETQYF

J gene: TRBJ2-7
V gene: TRBV28
D gene: TRBD2
clone size: .
CDR3 DNA: TGTGCCAGCAGTTCCCTAGCGGGAGTCAACGAGCAGTACTTC
CDR3 protein: CASSSLAGVNEQYF

J gene: TRBJ2-7
V gene: TRBV11-1
D gene: TRBD1
clone size: .
CDR3 DNA: TGTGCCAGCAGCCCATCCGGGACAGGGAGGGCAAACTACGAGCAGTACTTC
CDR3 protein: CASSPSGTGRANYEQYF

J gene: TRBJ1-3
V gene: TRBV28
D gene: .
clone size: .
CDR3 DNA: TGTGCCAGCAGTCCTAGCTCTGGAAACACCATATATTTT
CDR3 protein: CASSPSSGNTIYF

J gene: TRBJ2-2
V gene: TRBV28
D gene: .
clone size: .
CDR3 DNA: TGTGCCAGCAGTTTATCCCCGAATACCGGGGAGCTGTTTTTT
CDR3 protein: CASSLSPNTGELFF

J gene: TRBJ2-7
V gene: TRBV6-4
D gene: TRBD1
clone size: few
CDR3 DNA: TGTGCCAGCAGTGACAGGGACAGGGGTTCCTACGAGCAGTACTTC
CDR3 protein: CASSDRDRGSYEQYF

J gene: TRBJ2-7
V gene: TRBV6-6
D gene: .
clone size: .
CDR3 DNA: TGTGCCAGCAGTTACAGGGAGACGCCGCAGTACTTC
CDR3 protein: CASSYRETPQYF

J gene: TRBJ2-1
V gene: TRBV7-2
D gene: .
clone size: .
CDR3 DNA: TGTGCCAGCAGCTTAGGCCTGAGCTCCTACAATGAGCAGTTCTTC
CDR3 protein: CASSLGLSSYNEQFF

J gene: TRBJ2-7
V gene: TRBV6-5
D gene: TRBD1
clone size: .
CDR3 DNA: TGTGCCAGCAGTTACCAGACAGGGGGGGGGTACGAGCAGTACTTC
CDR3 protein: CASSYQTGGGYEQYF

J gene: TRBJ2-2
V gene: TRBV10-1
D gene: TRBD1
clone size: .
CDR3 DNA: TGCGCCAGCAGTTCAGACAGGGTTGCGCCCGGGGAGCTGTTTTTT
CDR3 protein: CASSSDRVAPGELFF

J gene: TRBJ2-3
V gene: TRBV19
D gene: .
clone size: .
CDR3 DNA: TGTGCCAGTAGTATAGCCGGCAGGGACCCAGATACGCAGTATTTT
CDR3 protein: CASSIAGRDPDTQYF

J gene: TRBJ2-5
V gene: TRBV7-9
D gene: .
clone size: .
CDR3 DNA: TGTGCCAGCTCTGGTGAAGAGACCCAGTACTTC
CDR3 protein: CASSGEETQYF

J gene: TRBJ2-7
V gene: TRBV6-4
D gene: TRBD2
clone size: .
CDR3 DNA: TGTGCCAGCAGCGCCGGGACTAGCGGGGATCATGGGTCCTACGAGCAGTACTTC
CDR3 protein: CASSAGTSGDHGSYEQYF

J gene: TRBJ1-2
V gene: TRBV28
D gene: TRBD1
clone size: .
CDR3 DNA: TGTGCCAGCAGTCCCGGGACAGGGAGAAGTGGCTACACCTTC
CDR3 protein: CASSPGTGRSGYTF

J gene: TRBJ2-1
V gene: TRBV27
D gene: TRBD2
clone size: .
CDR3 DNA: TGTGCCAGCAGTTTGGGACTAGCGGGAGCCTTGTCCAATGAGCAGTTCTTC
CDR3 protein: CASSLGLAGALSNEQFF

J gene: TRBJ2-7
V gene: TRBV29-1
D gene: TRBD2
clone size: .
CDR3 DNA: TGCAGCGTTGAAGTGGTAGCGGGAGTGGAGCAGTACTTC
CDR3 protein: CSVEVVAGVEQYF

J gene: TRBJ2-2
V gene: TRBV6-5
D gene: TRBD1
clone size: .
CDR3 DNA: TGTGCCAGCAGAGATACAGGGGTGGGCACCGGGGAGCTGTTTTTT
CDR3 protein: CASRDTGVGTGELFF

J gene: TRBJ2-7
V gene: TRBV5-4
D gene: .
clone size: once
CDR3 DNA: TGTGCCAGCAGCTTGGCCGGGCGGACCAACCTGGAGCAGTACTTC
CDR3 protein: CASSLAGRTNLEQYF

J gene: TRBJ1-2
V gene: TRBV29-1
D gene: .
clone size: once
CDR3 DNA: TGCAGCGCCGCCTCGGGGGCTTATGGCTACACCTTC
CDR3 protein: CSAASGAYGYTF

J gene: TRBJ1-1
V gene: TRBV18
D gene: .
clone size: .
CDR3 DNA: TGTGCCAGCTCACCAGGGGCGGCGAACACTGAAGCTTTCTTT
CDR3 protein: CASSPGAANTEAFF

J gene: TRBJ1-3
V gene: TRBV23-1
D gene: TRBD1
clone size: .
CDR3 DNA: TGCGCCAGCCAGACAGGGGCAGGAAACACCATATATTTT
CDR3 protein: CASQTGAGNTIYF

J gene: TRBJ2-5
V gene: TRBV5-5
D gene: .
clone size: .
CDR3 DNA: TGTGCCAGCAGCTCCTTACCGGGAGTATATGAGACCCAGTACTTC
CDR3 protein: CASSSLPGVYETQYF